The text below deals with one TCR beta chain. Its antigen is undetermined. The germline gives CDR1 SEHNR, CDR2 FQNEAQ (reference sequence). The V and J ends lost 1 base and 6 bases respectively, with 13 bases between them. The CDR3 sequence is 15 residues long. TCRdb's table, derived via immunoSEQ multiplex PCR, lists solely in-frame clones and lacks some. The sample has about 28,000 clones; approximately 90% are singletons. This entry is derived from a study of T cells in localized non-small cell lung cancer. Whole-study findings and limits: Sequencing was restricted to one tumor region; therefore, heterogeneity remains possible. Blood T cell density predicted longer survival; adjacent-lung clonality, shorter.

The chain employs TRBV7-9 and TRBJ1-5, with D possibly matching TRBD1 (6 bases). Sequencing used peripheral blood, obtained before any cancer treatment. This sequence was found in a male donor aged 60 or over with stage I lung adenocarcinoma. CDR3 amino acids: CASSLGDTPVQPQHF. Here the CDR3 DNA reads TGTGCCAGCAGCTTAGGGGACACGCCCGTTCAGCCCCAGCATTTT.